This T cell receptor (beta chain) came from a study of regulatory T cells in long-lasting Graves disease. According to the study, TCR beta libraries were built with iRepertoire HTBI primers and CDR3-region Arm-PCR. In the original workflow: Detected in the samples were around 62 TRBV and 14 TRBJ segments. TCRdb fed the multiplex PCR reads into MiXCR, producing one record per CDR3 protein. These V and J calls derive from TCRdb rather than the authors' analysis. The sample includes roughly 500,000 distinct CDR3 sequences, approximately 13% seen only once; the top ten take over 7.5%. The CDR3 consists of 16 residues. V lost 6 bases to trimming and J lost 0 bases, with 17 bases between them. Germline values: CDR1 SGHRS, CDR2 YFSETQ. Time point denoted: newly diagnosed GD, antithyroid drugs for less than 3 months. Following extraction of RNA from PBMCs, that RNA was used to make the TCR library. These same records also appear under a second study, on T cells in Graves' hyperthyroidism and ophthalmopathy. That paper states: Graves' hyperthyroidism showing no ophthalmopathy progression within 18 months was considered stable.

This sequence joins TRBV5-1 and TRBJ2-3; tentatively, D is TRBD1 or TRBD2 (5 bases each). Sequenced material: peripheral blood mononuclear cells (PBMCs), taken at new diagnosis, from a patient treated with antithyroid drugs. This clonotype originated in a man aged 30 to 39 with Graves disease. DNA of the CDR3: TGCGCCAGCACCCCGGGACCAACAACTAGCACAGATACGCAGTATTTT. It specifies CASTPGPTTSTDTQYF.